The next 16 T cell receptor beta chains were all read from a single sample in a study of beta chain features in type 1 diabetes. Expressed TCRB transcripts got sequenced, as all isolated RNA was reverse transcribed. The assay was immunoSEQ multiplex PCR, and TCRdb's table has in-frame clones only and misses some. The sample lists about 320,000 clones, 12% to 15% occurring once. Material: central memory CD4+ T cells from blood. These TCRs come from a young man in good health.

This clone was observed a few times. The chain links TRBV9 to TRBJ2-1, with 9 positions matching TRBD2. This CDR3 is built from 15 residues. Germline loops: CDR1 SGDLS, CDR2 YYNGEE. The J segment lost 1 base and the V segment lost 3 bases, leaving 2 bases of the junction unmatched. CDR3 in DNA: TGTGCCAGCAGCGCCCTAGCGGGGTCCTACAATGAGCAGTTCTTC. Translation gives CASSALAGSYNEQFF.

The chain uses TRBV10-3 and TRBJ1-5, with D possibly being TRBD1 (5 bases). The V gene lost 5 bases and the J gene lost 4 bases, with 12 bases spanning the gap. Germline lookup yields CDR1 ENHRY and CDR2 SYGVKD. The CDR3 covers 14 residues. CDR3 sequence reads: CAISRDGGNQPQHF. Written as DNA, the CDR3 is TGTGCCATCAGTCGGGACGGGGGAAATCAGCCCCAGCATTTT.

The CDR3 bases are TGTGCCAGCAGCCCGACATCGTTGGAGACCCAGTACTTC. Translating gives CASSPTSLETQYF. The gene calls are TRBV7-2 and TRBJ2-5; unclear D gene. V was pared by 5 bases and J by 5 bases, with 12 bases between. Germline V gives CDR1 SGHTA, CDR2 FQGNSA. The CDR3 contains 13 residues.

This clone was counted a few times. The same CDR3 arises from other DNA sequences in this sample as well. V is TRBV5-1 and J is TRBJ1-5; TRBD1 matches at 8 bases. V gave up 4 bases and J gave up 3 bases; unmatched junction bases: 3. The CDR3 has 14 residues. Germline V gene data show CDR1 as SGHRS and CDR2 as YFSETQ. CDR3 amino acids: CASSPGQANQPQHF. CDR3 bases: TGCGCCAGCAGCCCGGGACAGGCCAATCAGCCCCAGCATTTT.

The rearrangement uses TRBV6-5 and TRBJ1-3; D is ambiguous. Germline V gene lookup returns CDR1 MNHEY and CDR2 SVGAGI. Trimming left V 4 bases short and J 5 bases short, with 3 bases between. The CDR3 totals 11 residues. The CDR3: CASSWRNTIYF. CDR3 DNA sequence: TGTGCCAGCAGTTGGCGAAACACCATATATTTT.

Only a few counts were recorded for this clone. The chain has TRBV20-1 and TRBJ2-3; possible D gene TRBD2, 6 bases. Per the germline V gene, CDR1 is DFQATT and CDR2 is SNEGSKA (reference sequence). CDR3 length: 11 residues. V lost 1 base, J lost 12 bases, and 11 bases lay in between. The CDR3 spells CSARAGTPQYF. Here the CDR3 DNA reads TGCAGTGCTAGAGCCGGGACTCCCCAGTATTTT.

As DNA, the CDR3 is TGTGCCTGGAGGGGCGACTGGGACTACGGAAGCACAGATACGCAGTATTTT. Amino acids: CAWRGDWDYGSTDTQYF. The chain joins TRBV30 to TRBJ2-3; 7 bases are shared with TRBD2. The V gene end was trimmed by 3 bases and the J gene end by 0 bases; junction bases not matched to a gene: 12. The CDR3 loop spans 17 amino acids. Germline values: CDR1 GTSNPN, CDR2 SVGIG (reference sequence).

J is TRBJ2-3 and V is TRBV29-1; D is possibly TRBD1 or TRBD2 (5 bases each). The CDR3 consists of 13 residues. CDR1 is SQVTM, CDR2 ANQGSEA, per germline. V was trimmed by 5 bases and J by 1 base, leaving 10 bases between them. Written as DNA, the CDR3 is TGCAGCGTTACTAGGGGCCGCACAGATACGCAGTATTTT. It encodes CSVTRGRTDTQYF.

The chain combines TRBV28 with TRBJ1-1; tentatively, D is TRBD1 (6 bases). The germline V gene encodes CDR1 MDHEN and CDR2 SYDVKM. Trimming pared 8 bases from V and 0 bases from J, leaving 13 bases between. CDR3 length: 14 amino acids. The DNA for the CDR3 is TGTGCCAGCCTGGCAGGGGCGATGAACACTGAAGCTTTCTTT. Translated: CASLAGAMNTEAFF. Combining the CDR3 with reference TRBV28 and TRBJ1-1 gives the whole variable domain DVKVTQSSRYLVKRTGEKVFLECVQDMDHENMFWYRQDPGLGLRLIYFSYDVKMKEKGDIPEGYSVSREKKERFSLILESASTNQTSMYLCASLAGAMNTEAFFGQGTRLTVV.

In its sample, this clone was seen a few times. The rearrangement links TRBV5-4 to TRBJ1-2, with a tentative D call TRBD1 (6 bases). V shed 3 bases and J shed 8 bases, with 14 bases lying between them. Germline V gene lookup returns CDR1 SGHNT and CDR2 YYREEE (reference sequence). The CDR3 has 13 residues. The CDR3 is CASSSQGSGGYTF. In nucleotides, the CDR3 is TGTGCCAGCAGCTCACAGGGAAGCGGGGGCTACACCTTC.

This clone has more than one count but fewer than ten. The chain joins TRBV18 to TRBJ2-3; 9 nucleotides match TRBD1. Germline V gives CDR1 KGHSH, CDR2 LQKENI. The CDR3 has 15 amino acids. J was trimmed by 4 bases and V by 5 bases; bases with no gene match: 7. The CDR3: CASSKDRGGSDTQYF. The CDR3 DNA sequence: TGTGCCAGCTCAAAGGACAGGGGTGGGTCAGATACGCAGTATTTT.

The chain links TRBV4-1 to TRBJ2-7; 7 bases line up with TRBD2. In germline, CDR1 is MGHRA, CDR2 YSYEKL. The CDR3 has 15 residues. Germline trimming cut 7 bases from V and 3 bases from J; bases unmatched to any gene: 12. CDR3 in amino acids: CASTVGASGNYEQYF. Written as DNA, the CDR3 is TGCGCCAGCACCGTCGGGGCTAGCGGAAACTACGAGCAGTACTTC.

The chain joins TRBV27 to TRBJ2-2; TRBD1 aligns across 9 bases. This CDR3 comprises 14 residues. J was trimmed by 6 bases and V by 2 bases; bases with no gene match: 1. Germline values: CDR1 MNHEY, CDR2 SMNVEV (reference sequence). CDR3 nucleotide sequence: TGTGCCAGCAGTTTAGGGACAGGGCCCGGGGAGCTGTTTTTT. It is translated as CASSLGTGPGELFF.

This sequence joins TRBV7-3 and TRBJ2-1; D is possibly TRBD2 (5 bases). Trimming shortened V by 2 bases and J by 6 bases, and 11 bases separated the two germline ends. The CDR3 length is 14 residues. Germline-derived CDR1 and CDR2 are SGHTA and FQGTGA. CDR3 sequence (DNA): TGTGCCAGCAGCTTAGTGTCTAGCTCCAATGAGCAGTTCTTC. It specifies CASSLVSSSNEQFF.

This clone came up a few times. This chain connects TRBV6-5 to TRBJ2-5; perhaps D is TRBD1 or TRBD2 (6 bases each). Germline CDR1 and CDR2: MNHEY and SVGAGI. Trimming cost V 6 bases and J 5 bases, with 16 bases left between them. The CDR3 length is 14 residues. The CDR3 DNA reads TGTGCCAGCAGGCGACAGGTGGGGAGGGAGACCCAGTACTTC. Residues: CASRRQVGRETQYF.

Only a few counts were recorded for this clone. The chain joins TRBV4-1 to TRBJ2-3; 10 nucleotides agree with TRBD2. The CDR3 spans 18 residues. The germline gives CDR1 MGHRA, CDR2 YSYEKL. The ends lost 3 bases at V and 10 bases at J; junction bases unmatched: 19. CDR3 nucleotide sequence: TGCGCCAGCAGCCAGGCCCCCTTAGCGGGGGGAACAGGGGTGGCGCAGTATTTT. Protein sequence: CASSQAPLAGGTGVAQYF.